Shown below are 26 T cell receptor beta chains from a single sample sequenced in a study of cytomegalovirus exposure and HLA in healthy donors. Researchers ran the PCR with 60 Vbeta and 13 Jbeta primers. Some clones are missing from TCRdb's copy, which holds only in-frame ones; the method was immunoSEQ multiplex PCR. This sample yields under 80,000 clones, of which more than 70% are seen a single time; 4.5% to 6% belongs to the top ten. The specimen sequenced was PBMCs. Receptors were obtained from a woman in her thirties in good health and CMV-seronegative.

In the case of this clone: This same CDR3 is encoded by further DNA sequences in the sample. The chain uses TRBV7-2 and TRBJ2-1, with 9 nucleotides matching TRBD2. Germline V gene data show CDR1 as SGHTA and CDR2 as FQGNSA. V was clipped by 5 bases and J by 2 bases; unmatched bases: 4. The CDR3 runs 15 residues. CDR3 loop: CASSLTSGPYNEQFF. The CDR3 coding sequence is TGTGCCAGCAGCCTCACTAGCGGGCCCTACAATGAGCAGTTCTTC. Filled out from reference TRBV7-2 and TRBJ2-1, the complete variable domain reads GAGVSQSPSNKVTEKGKDVELRCDPISGHTALYWYRQSLGQGLEFLIYFQGNSAPDKSGLPSDRFSAERTGGSVSTLTIQRTQQEDSAVYLCASSLTSGPYNEQFFGPGTRLTVL.

The rearrangement joins TRBV30 to TRBJ2-3; D not resolved. In germline, CDR1 is GTSNPN, CDR2 SVGIG (reference sequence). The CDR3 is 13 residues long. Trimming took 4 bases from V and 3 from J, leaving 11 bases between them. CDR3 coding DNA: TGTGCCTGGAATTCGGTCGGGACAGATACGCAGTATTTT. Translation: CAWNSVGTDTQYF. The variable domain in full, completed from reference TRBV30 and TRBJ2-3, reads SQTIHQWPATLVQPVGSPLSLECTVEGTSNPNLYWYRQAAGRGLQLLFYSVGIGQISSEVPQNLSASRPQDRQFILSSKKLLLSDSGFYLCAWNSVGTDTQYFGPGTRLTVL.

The chain joins TRBV28 to TRBJ2-7; 12 nucleotides align to TRBD2. The CDR3 contains 16 residues. V was clipped by 2 bases and J by 4 bases; unmatched bases: 6. Per germline, CDR1 MDHEN and CDR2 SYDVKM. For the CDR3, the DNA is TGTGCCAGCAGTTTAATGACTAGCGGGAGTAGGTACGAGCAGTACTTC. Translation gives CASSLMTSGSRYEQYF.

The chain uses TRBV5-1 and TRBJ2-5, with TRBD2 identical over 12 bases. Germline CDR1 reads SGHRS; CDR2 reads YFSETQ. This CDR3 has 17 residues. The V and J ends lost 3 bases and 0 bases, in that order; junction bases with no gene match: 6. The CDR3 bases are TGCGCCAGCAGCTGGTTCCTAGCGGGAGGGAACCAAGAGACCCAGTACTTC. It is translated as CASSWFLAGGNQETQYF.

Details on this clone: Germline is not matched at one junction end, which may reflect a read error. This chain connects TRBV5-4 to TRBJ1-2; TRBD1 agrees at 12 bases. This CDR3 spans 14 amino acids. Germline V gene sequence: CDR1 SGHNT, CDR2 YYREEE (reference sequence). This chain's CDR3 is CASSLPPGTGGFTF. Written as DNA, the CDR3 is TGTGCCAGCAGCTTGCCGCCCGGGACAGGGGGCTTCACCTTC.

This clone showed up just a few times. This chain connects TRBV6-5 to TRBJ2-7; 9 bases line up with TRBD1. CDR3 length: 14 residues. With 6 bases clipped from V and 3 bases from J, the junction kept 6 bases outside the gene matches. Germline CDR1 reads MNHEY; CDR2 reads SVGAGI. The CDR3 region is CASSRDRENYEQYF. The CDR3 bases are TGTGCCAGCAGCCGGGACAGGGAAAACTACGAGCAGTACTTC.

The V and J genes are TRBV30 and TRBJ2-6; unclear D gene. The germline V and J ends were trimmed by 2 bases and 2 bases, with 4 bases remaining between them. The CDR3 is 13 amino acids. The germline V gene encodes CDR1 GTSNPN and CDR2 SVGIG (reference sequence). The CDR3: CAWSQAGANVLTF. DNA of the CDR3: TGTGCCTGGAGTCAGGCTGGGGCCAACGTCCTGACTTTC.

This clone was seen just once. This chain uses TRBV30 with TRBJ2-7; possible D gene TRBD1, 5 bases. Germline-derived CDR1 and CDR2 are GTSNPN and SVGIG (reference sequence). Trimming took 3 bases from V and 0 from J, leaving 12 bases between them. The CDR3 has 14 amino acids. The chain's CDR3 is CAWRQELSSYEQYF. CDR3 DNA sequence: TGTGCCTGGAGACAGGAACTTAGCTCCTACGAGCAGTACTTC.

This chain joins TRBV10-3 and TRBJ2-1; a possible D gene is TRBD1 (6 bases). The V gene's germline CDR1 is ENHRY and CDR2 SYGVKD. V lost 1 base to trimming and J lost 10 bases, with 11 bases between them. This CDR3 has 13 amino acids. Here the CDR3 reads CAISEFEGGEQFF. DNA of the CDR3: TGTGCCATCAGTGAGTTCGAAGGGGGAGAGCAGTTCTTC.

There are a few counts of this clone. V usage is TRBV30 and J usage is TRBJ1-1; 7 positions agree with TRBD1. V lost 2 bases to trimming and J lost 7 bases; unmatched junction nucleotides: 7. The CDR3 totals 13 residues. CDR1 and CDR2 (germline): GTSNPN, SVGIG (reference sequence). The CDR3 sequence: CAWSINDRDEAFF. CDR3 DNA sequence: TGTGCCTGGAGTATTAACGACAGGGATGAAGCTTTCTTT.

This clone was seen more than once but under ten times. V usage is TRBV28 and J usage is TRBJ2-6; D is ambiguous. This CDR3 comprises 16 residues. With 4 bases removed from V and 0 bases from J, the gap between germline ends came to 10 bases. The germline V gene encodes CDR1 MDHEN and CDR2 SYDVKM. Here the CDR3 DNA reads TGTGCCAGCAGTTCCCCGGGTACCTCTGGGGCCAACGTCCTGACTTTC. Translation: CASSSPGTSGANVLTF.

Only one count was recorded for this clone. V gene TRBV5-6 combines with J gene TRBJ2-1, with 10 bases that match TRBD1. This CDR3 spans 15 amino acids. The germline V gene has CDR1 SGHDT and CDR2 YYEEEE. V dropped 4 bases and J dropped 4; count of bases not matched to a gene: 5. This CDR3 is CASSLGQGVYNEQFF. CDR3 in DNA: TGTGCCAGCAGCCTCGGACAGGGGGTTTACAATGAGCAGTTCTTC.

The V and J genes are TRBV19 and TRBJ2-5, with TRBD2 matching 12 bases. V trimming: 2 bases; J trimming: 5 bases; junction bases outside the gene matches: 3. The CDR3 has 15 amino acids. CDR1 is LNHDA and CDR2 is SQIVND in the germline V gene (reference sequence). As DNA, the CDR3 is TGTGCCAGTAGTATACTAGCGGGAGGGCAGGAGACCCAGTACTTC. It is translated as CASSILAGGQETQYF. The complete variable domain, with remaining parts taken from reference TRBV19 and TRBJ2-5, reads DGGITQSPKYLFRKEGQNVTLSCEQNLNHDAMYWYRQDPGQGLRLIYYSQIVNDFQKGDIAEGYSVSREKKESFPLTVTSAQKNPTAFYLCASSILAGGQETQYFGPGTRLLVL.

By its share, this clone is medium-sized. J is TRBJ1-5 and V is TRBV25-1; D perhaps matches TRBD1 (5 bases). The CDR3 runs to 18 residues. V was trimmed by 3 bases and J by 0 bases, leaving 18 bases between them. Germline loops: CDR1 MGHDK, CDR2 SYGVNS. CDR3 region: CASSDHGHREDSNQPQHF. CDR3 DNA: TGTGCCAGCAGTGACCACGGACACCGCGAAGATAGCAATCAGCCCCAGCATTTT.

The rearrangement links TRBV5-1 to TRBJ2-5; no clear D. The J call is uncertain, as TRBJ2-7 better fits the DNA end. The V gene's germline CDR1 is SGHRS and CDR2 YFSETQ. The CDR3 extends over 15 amino acids. The CDR3 DNA follows: TGCGCCAGCAGACCTTACGAGCGTTACTCCTACGAGCAGTACTTC. This gives the protein CASRPYERYSYEQYF.

The genes are TRBV11-3 and TRBJ2-2, with TRBD2 identical over 9 bases. Germline-derived CDR1 and CDR2 are SGHNT and YENEEA. CDR3 length: 18 residues. With V trimmed by 5 bases and J by 6 bases, 16 bases remained unmatched. The CDR3: CASSPGVSGRGGPGELFF. The CDR3 DNA is TGTGCCAGCAGCCCAGGGGTTAGCGGGAGAGGGGGACCCGGGGAGCTGTTTTTT.

The rearrangement joins TRBV9 to TRBJ1-1, with D unresolved. This CDR3 is built from 13 residues. Germline loops: CDR1 SGDLS, CDR2 YYNGEE. V lost 4 bases and J lost 5, with 12 bases in between. CDR3 bases: TGTGCCAGCAGCCGGGGAGACGCTACTGAAGCTTTCTTT. Translation: CASSRGDATEAFF. Combining the CDR3 with reference TRBV9 and TRBJ1-1 gives the whole variable domain DSGVTQTPKHLITATGQRVTLRCSPRSGDLSVYWYQQSLDQGLQFLIQYYNGEERAKGNILERFSAQQFPDLHSELNLSSLELGDSALYFCASSRGDATEAFFGQGTRLTVV.

The rearrangement uses TRBV27 and TRBJ2-7; 9 nucleotides match TRBD2. The CDR3 is 14 amino acids. Germline loops: CDR1 MNHEY, CDR2 SMNVEV (reference sequence). Unmatched junction bases numbered 4, after V lost 2 bases and J lost 5 bases. The CDR3 DNA reads as TGTGCCAGCAGTTTAGCGGGAGGGCCGAACGAGCAGTACTTC. Protein sequence: CASSLAGGPNEQYF.

This chain uses TRBV9 with TRBJ1-5, with TRBD1 as a possible D gene (5 bases). The CDR3 spans 14 residues. Per germline, CDR1 SGDLS and CDR2 YYNGEE. Trimming removed 4 bases from V and 3 bases from J, with 11 bases in between. The CDR3 loop reads CASSKTGFNQPQHF. The CDR3, as DNA: TGTGCCAGCAGCAAAACAGGTTTCAATCAGCCCCAGCATTTT.

The chain is built from TRBV11-2 and TRBJ1-1; 9 nucleotides match TRBD1. The ends lost 5 bases at V and 4 bases at J; junction bases unmatched: 8. CDR1 SGHAT and CDR2 FQNNGV come from the germline V gene. This CDR3 has 15 amino acids. The DNA for the CDR3 is TGTGCCAGCAGCCGCGCACAGGGGGCGCCCACTGAAGCTTTCTTT. Its protein is CASSRAQGAPTEAFF.

This chain joins TRBV6-5 and TRBJ1-4; D might be TRBD1 (5 bases). This CDR3 is 14 amino acids long. Trimming removed 6 bases at V and 5 bases at J, with 13 bases between. CDR1 and CDR2 from the germline V gene are MNHEY and SVGAGI. Written as DNA, the CDR3 is TGTGCCAGCAGCTACCACAGGTGGAATGAAAAACTGTTTTTT. This gives the protein CASSYHRWNEKLFF.

The chain has TRBV4-1 and TRBJ2-3; possible D gene TRBD2, 5 bases. The CDR3 covers 14 residues. Germline V gives CDR1 MGHRA, CDR2 YSYEKL. V was shortened by 1 base and J by 3 bases, with 8 bases between the two germline ends. This CDR3 reads CASSQGRMTDTQYF. CDR3 in DNA: TGCGCCAGCAGCCAAGGGAGGATGACAGATACGCAGTATTTT.

The V gene is TRBV5-1, the J gene TRBJ2-1, with D tentatively TRBD2 (6 bases). V was clipped by 4 bases and J by 5 bases, with 13 bases between them. CDR3 length: 14 residues. CDR1 is SGHRS, CDR2 YFSETQ, per germline. The CDR3 nucleotides read TGCGCCAGCAGCCAACGACTAGGGAACAATGAGCAGTTCTTC. Amino acid sequence: CASSQRLGNNEQFF.

This clone occurred a few times. V usage is TRBV7-9 and J usage is TRBJ2-5; no firm D call. V gave up 5 bases and J gave up 2 bases, with 12 bases separating them. This CDR3 region has 14 residues. Germline CDR1 SEHNR, CDR2 FQNEAQ (reference sequence). The CDR3, as DNA: TGTGCCAGCAGCCTTCGACCACAGCAAGAGACCCAGTACTTC. Translated, it gives CASSLRPQQETQYF. The full variable domain, completed using reference TRBV7-9 and TRBJ2-5, is DTGVSQNPRHKITKRGQNVTFRCDPISEHNRLYWYRQTLGQGPEFLTYFQNEAQLEKSRLLSDRFSAERPKGSFSTLEIQRTEQGDSAMYLCASSLRPQQETQYFGPGTRLLVL.

This sequence joins TRBV5-4 and TRBJ1-2, with D unresolved. Deletions cut 7 bases from V and 4 bases from J, with 14 bases between. The CDR3 covers 13 residues. Per germline, CDR1 SGHNT and CDR2 YYREEE (reference sequence). The CDR3 DNA reads TGTGCCAGCCGCCCCGCGGGATCCTATGGCTACACCTTC. It translates to CASRPAGSYGYTF.

V gene TRBV7-8 combines with J gene TRBJ2-7, with D tentatively TRBD1 (6 bases). There are 14 residues in the CDR3. Per germline, CDR1 SGHVS and CDR2 FQNEAQ. Trimming shortened V by 5 bases and J by 3 bases, and 14 bases separated the two germline ends. CDR3 residues: CASSRIRDNYEQYF. The CDR3 DNA reads as TGTGCCAGCAGCCGAATCCGGGACAACTACGAGCAGTACTTC.